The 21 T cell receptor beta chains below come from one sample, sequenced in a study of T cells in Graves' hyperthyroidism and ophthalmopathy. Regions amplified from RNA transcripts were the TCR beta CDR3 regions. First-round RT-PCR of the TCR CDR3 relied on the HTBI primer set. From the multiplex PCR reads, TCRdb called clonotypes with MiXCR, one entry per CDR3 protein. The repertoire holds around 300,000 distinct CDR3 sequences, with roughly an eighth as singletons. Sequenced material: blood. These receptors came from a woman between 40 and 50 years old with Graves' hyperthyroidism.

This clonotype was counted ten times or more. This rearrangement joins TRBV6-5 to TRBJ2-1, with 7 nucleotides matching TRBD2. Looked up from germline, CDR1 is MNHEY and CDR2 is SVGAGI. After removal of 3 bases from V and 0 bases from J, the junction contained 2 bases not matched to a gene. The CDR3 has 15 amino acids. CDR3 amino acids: CASSYGGGSYNEQFF. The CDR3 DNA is TGTGCCAGCAGTTATGGGGGGGGCTCCTACAATGAGCAGTTCTTC.

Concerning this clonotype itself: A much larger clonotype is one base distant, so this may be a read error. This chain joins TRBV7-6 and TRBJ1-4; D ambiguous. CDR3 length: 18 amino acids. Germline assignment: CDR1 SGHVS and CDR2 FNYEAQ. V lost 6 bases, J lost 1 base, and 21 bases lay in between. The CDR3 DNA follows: TGTGCCAGCAGTTCCCGCGGAAGGGCTCCTCGAACTAATGAAAAACTGTTTTTT. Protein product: CASSSRGRAPRTNEKLFF.

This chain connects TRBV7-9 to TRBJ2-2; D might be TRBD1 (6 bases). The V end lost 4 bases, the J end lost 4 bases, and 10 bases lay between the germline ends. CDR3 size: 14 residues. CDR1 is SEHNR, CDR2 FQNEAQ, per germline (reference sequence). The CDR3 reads CASSYPDSTGELFF. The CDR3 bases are TGTGCCAGCAGCTACCCGGACAGCACCGGGGAGCTGTTTTTT.

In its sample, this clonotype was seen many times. The CDR3 region is CASSLIAGGWEQYF. In nucleotides, the CDR3 is TGTGCCAGCAGCTTGATTGCGGGAGGCTGGGAGCAGTACTTC. V usage is TRBV7-8 and J usage is TRBJ2-7; 8 bases are shared with TRBD2. The germline V gene has CDR1 SGHVS and CDR2 FQNEAQ. This CDR3 spans 14 amino acids. The V and J ends lost 3 bases and 7 bases, in that order; junction bases with no gene match: 8.

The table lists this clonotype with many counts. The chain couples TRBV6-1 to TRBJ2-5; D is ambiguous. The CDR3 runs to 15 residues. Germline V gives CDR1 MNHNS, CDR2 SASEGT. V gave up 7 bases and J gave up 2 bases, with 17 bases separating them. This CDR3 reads CASTQNGQIQETQYF. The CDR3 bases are TGTGCCAGCACCCAAAATGGGCAGATTCAAGAGACCCAGTACTTC.

In nucleotides, the CDR3 is TGTGCCAGCAGTGATAGACAGGGACAGAACACTGAAGCTTTCTTT. It translates to CASSDRQGQNTEAFF. This chain links TRBV2 with TRBJ1-1; 7 bases map to TRBD1. The CDR3 has 15 residues. CDR1 and CDR2 (germline): SNHLY, FYNNEI. V dropped 3 bases and J dropped 1; count of bases not matched to a gene: 5. Full variable domain (rest looked up from reference TRBV2 and TRBJ1-1): EPEVTQTPSHQVTQMGQEVILRCVPISNHLYFYWYRQILGQKVEFLVSFYNNEISEKSEIFDDQFSVERPDGSNFTLKIRSTKLEDSAMYFCASSDRQGQNTEAFFGQGTRLTVV.

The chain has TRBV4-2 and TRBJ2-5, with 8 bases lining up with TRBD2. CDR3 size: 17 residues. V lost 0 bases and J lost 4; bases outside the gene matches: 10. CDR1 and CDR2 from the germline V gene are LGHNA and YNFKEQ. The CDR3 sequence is CASSQELAEGARETQYF. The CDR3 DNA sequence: TGTGCCAGCAGCCAAGAACTAGCGGAGGGAGCACGAGAGACCCAGTACTTC.

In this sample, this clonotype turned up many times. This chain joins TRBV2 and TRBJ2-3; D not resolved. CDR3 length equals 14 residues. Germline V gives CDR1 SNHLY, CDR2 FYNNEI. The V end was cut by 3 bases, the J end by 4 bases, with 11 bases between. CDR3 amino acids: CASSEGISADTQYF. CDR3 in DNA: TGTGCCAGCAGTGAGGGAATCTCGGCAGATACGCAGTATTTT.

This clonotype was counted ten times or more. Here the CDR3 DNA reads TGTGCCAGCAGCTTGACTAGCGGGAGGGCCTACGAGCAGTACTTC. Residues: CASSLTSGRAYEQYF. V usage is TRBV28 and J usage is TRBJ2-7; 14 bases line up with TRBD2. V lost 6 bases to trimming and J lost 2 bases; unmatched junction nucleotides: 3. The CDR3 is 15 amino acids. Germline values: CDR1 MDHEN, CDR2 SYDVKM.

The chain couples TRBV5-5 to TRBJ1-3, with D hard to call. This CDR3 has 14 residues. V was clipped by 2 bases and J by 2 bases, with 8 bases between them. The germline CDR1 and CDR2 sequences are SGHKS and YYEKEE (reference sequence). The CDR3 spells CASSLWEAGNTIYF. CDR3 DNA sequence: TGTGCCAGCAGCTTATGGGAAGCTGGAAACACCATATATTTT.

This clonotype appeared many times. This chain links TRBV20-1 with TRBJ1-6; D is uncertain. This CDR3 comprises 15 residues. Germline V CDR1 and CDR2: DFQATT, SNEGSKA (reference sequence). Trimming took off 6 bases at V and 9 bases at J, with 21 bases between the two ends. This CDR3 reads CSAPRIPNPSSPLHF. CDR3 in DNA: TGCAGTGCCCCCCGCATCCCGAACCCTTCTTCACCCCTCCACTTT.

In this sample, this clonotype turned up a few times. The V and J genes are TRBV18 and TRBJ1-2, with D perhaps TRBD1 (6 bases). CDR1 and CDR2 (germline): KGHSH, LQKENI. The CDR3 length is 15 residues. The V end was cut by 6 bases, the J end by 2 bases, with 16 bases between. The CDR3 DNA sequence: TGTGCCAGCTCTCCCGAGGGGGGGGCCAACTATGGCTACACCTTC. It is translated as CASSPEGGANYGYTF.

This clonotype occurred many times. CDR3 protein: CSARQLMNTEAFF. DNA for the CDR3: TGCAGCGCTCGACAGCTAATGAACACTGAAGCTTTCTTT. The chain has TRBV29-1 and TRBJ1-1; D might be TRBD1 (5 bases). The CDR3 runs 13 residues. Germline assignment: CDR1 SQVTM and CDR2 ANQGSEA. The germline V and J ends were trimmed by 7 bases and 0 bases, with 12 bases remaining between them.

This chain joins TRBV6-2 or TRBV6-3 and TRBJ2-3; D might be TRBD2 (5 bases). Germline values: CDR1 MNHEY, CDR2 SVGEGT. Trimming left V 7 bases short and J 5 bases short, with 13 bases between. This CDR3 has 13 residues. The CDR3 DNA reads TGTGCCAGCAAAAGGGCCGGGGTAGATACGCAGTATTTT. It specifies CASKRAGVDTQYF.

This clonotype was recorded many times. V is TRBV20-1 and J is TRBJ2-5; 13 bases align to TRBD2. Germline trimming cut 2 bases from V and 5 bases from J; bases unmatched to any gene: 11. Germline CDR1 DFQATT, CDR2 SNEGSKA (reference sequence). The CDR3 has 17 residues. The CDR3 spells CSARPRTSGRWEETQYF. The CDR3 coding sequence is TGCAGTGCTAGACCCAGGACTAGCGGGAGATGGGAGGAGACCCAGTACTTC.

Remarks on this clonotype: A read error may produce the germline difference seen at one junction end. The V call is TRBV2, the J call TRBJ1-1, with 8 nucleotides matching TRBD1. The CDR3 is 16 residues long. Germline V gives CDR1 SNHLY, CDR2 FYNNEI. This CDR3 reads CASRVGQGHVNTEAFF. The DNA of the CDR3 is TGTGCCAGCCGAGTTGGACAGGGCCACGTGAATACTGAAGCTTTCTTT.

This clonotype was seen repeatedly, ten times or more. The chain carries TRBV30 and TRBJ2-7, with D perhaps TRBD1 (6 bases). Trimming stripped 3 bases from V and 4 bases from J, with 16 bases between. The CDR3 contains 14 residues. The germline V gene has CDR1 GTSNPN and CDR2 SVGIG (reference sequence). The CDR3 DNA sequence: TGTGCCTGGAGAGACCCTCGAGGGGGATACGAGCAGTACTTC. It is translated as CAWRDPRGGYEQYF. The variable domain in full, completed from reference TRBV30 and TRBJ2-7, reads SQTIHQWPATLVQPVGSPLSLECTVEGTSNPNLYWYRQAAGRGLQLLFYSVGIGQISSEVPQNLSASRPQDRQFILSSKKLLLSDSGFYLCAWRDPRGGYEQYFGPGTRLTVT.

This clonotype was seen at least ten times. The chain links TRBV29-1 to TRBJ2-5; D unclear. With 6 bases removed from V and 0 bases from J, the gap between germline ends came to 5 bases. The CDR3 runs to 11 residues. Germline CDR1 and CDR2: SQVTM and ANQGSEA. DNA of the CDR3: TGCAGCGTCTTAGACCAAGAGACCCAGTACTTC. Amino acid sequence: CSVLDQETQYF.

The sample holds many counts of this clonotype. CDR3 loop: CASRDWDRRGAEAFF. CDR3 sequence (DNA): TGTGCCAGCAGGGACTGGGACAGACGTGGGGCTGAAGCTTTCTTT. V is TRBV28 and J is TRBJ1-1; 7 nucleotides match TRBD1. Losses at the gene ends were 6 bases for V and 6 bases for J; bases not matched to a gene: 13. Germline CDR1 and CDR2: MDHEN and SYDVKM. This CDR3 region has 15 residues.

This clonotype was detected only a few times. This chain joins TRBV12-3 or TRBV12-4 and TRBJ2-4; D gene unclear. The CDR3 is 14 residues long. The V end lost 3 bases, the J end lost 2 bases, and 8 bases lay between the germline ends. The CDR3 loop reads CASSFLAPKNIQYF. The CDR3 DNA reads TGTGCCAGCAGTTTTCTGGCCCCCAAAAACATTCAGTACTTC.

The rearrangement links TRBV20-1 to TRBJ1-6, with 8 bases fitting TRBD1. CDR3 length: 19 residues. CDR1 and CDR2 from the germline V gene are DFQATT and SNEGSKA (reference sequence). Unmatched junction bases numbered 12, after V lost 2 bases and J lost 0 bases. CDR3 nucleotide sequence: TGCAGTGCTAGACTCCAGACAGGGGACCTGAGCTCCTATAATTCACCCCTCCACTTT. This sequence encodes CSARLQTGDLSSYNSPLHF.